The T cell receptor (beta chain) described here comes from a study of T cells in Graves' hyperthyroidism and ophthalmopathy. TCR beta CDR3 region amplification was performed from RNA transcripts. First-round RT-PCR with HTBI primers amplified the TCR CDR3 region. In TCRdb, the multiplex PCR reads were re-called with MiXCR into one record per CDR3 protein. The sample yields 490,000 or so distinct CDR3 sequences, about 20% seen once. V shed 3 bases and J shed 3 bases, with 15 bases lying between them. The CDR3 has 16 residues. From germline, CDR1 is LNHDA and CDR2 SQIVND (reference sequence). The PBMCs were taken from more than 8 ml of fresh peripheral blood. On this clonotype: It may be a read error: a sequence one base away is much more abundant.

The chain uses TRBV19 and TRBJ1-5, with no clear D. This clonotype was obtained from a man in his forties with Graves' ophthalmopathy. Source material: blood. The CDR3 region has the DNA TGTGCCAGTAGTATGAGCCGCGTGGTCTTCAATCAGCCCCAGCATTTT. Translating gives CASSMSRVVFNQPQHF.